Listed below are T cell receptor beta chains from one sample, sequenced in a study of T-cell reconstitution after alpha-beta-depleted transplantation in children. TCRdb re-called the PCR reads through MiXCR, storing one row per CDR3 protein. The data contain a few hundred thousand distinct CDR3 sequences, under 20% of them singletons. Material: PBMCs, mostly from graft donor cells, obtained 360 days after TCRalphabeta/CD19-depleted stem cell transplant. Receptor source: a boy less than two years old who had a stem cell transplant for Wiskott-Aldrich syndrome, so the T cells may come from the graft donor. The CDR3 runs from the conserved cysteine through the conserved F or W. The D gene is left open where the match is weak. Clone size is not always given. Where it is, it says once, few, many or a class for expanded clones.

CASSFPRGSVKTQYF	TGTGCCAGCAGTTTCCCCCGGGGTAGCGTGAAGACCCAGTACTTC	TRBV12-3/TRBV12-4	TRBJ2-5	few	-
CATSAPEDRVTDTQYF	TGTGCCACCAGTGCCCCGGAGGACAGGGTAACAGATACGCAGTATTTT	TRBV24-1	TRBJ2-3	-	TRBD1
CSAYSRGSTGELFF	TGCAGTGCCTACTCCAGGGGATCCACCGGGGAGCTGTTTTTT	TRBV20-1	TRBJ2-2	-	-
CASSQGVGPSHF	TGCGCCAGCAGCCAAGGGGTGGGTCCCTCCCATTTT	TRBV4-1	TRBJ2-3	-	-
CASSPLGLAAYEQYF	TGTGCCAGCAGTCCATTGGGACTAGCGGCCTACGAGCAGTACTTC	TRBV12-3/TRBV12-4	TRBJ2-7	-	TRBD2
CASSYGGQGRLYEQYF	TGTGCCAGCAGTTATGGTGGGCAGGGCCGCCTCTACGAGCAGTACTTC	TRBV6-5	TRBJ2-7	-	-
CASSLRLGYQETQYF	TGTGCCAGCAGCCTAAGGCTGGGGTACCAAGAGACCCAGTACTTC	TRBV11-2	TRBJ2-5	-	-
CSAQPLAGSYNEQFF	TGCAGTGCTCAACCCCTAGCGGGTTCCTACAATGAGCAGTTCTTC	TRBV20-1	TRBJ2-1	-	TRBD2
CASSYRGRLHRQETQYF	TGTGCCAGCAGTTATAGGGGCCGACTACACCGCCAAGAGACCCAGTACTTC	TRBV28	TRBJ2-5	-	-
CASSPSQGGETQYF	TGTGCCAGCTCACCATCGCAGGGGGGAGAGACCCAGTACTTC	TRBV18	TRBJ2-5	-	-
CASSITSTGLYEQYF	TGTGCCAGCAGTATTACTTCGACGGGACTCTACGAGCAGTACTTC	TRBV6-1	TRBJ2-7	few	-
CASSLKGGPDREGKYGYTF	TGTGCCAGCAGCTTAAAAGGTGGCCCGGACAGGGAGGGAAAGTATGGCTACACCTTC	TRBV7-9	TRBJ1-2	many	TRBD1
CASSLEPGGPTNEQFF	TGCGCCAGCAGCTTGGAACCGGGCGGGCCTACGAATGAGCAGTTCTTC	TRBV5-1	TRBJ2-1	few	-
CASSFGISATSGSGNEQFF	TGTGCCAGCAGCTTTGGAATTAGCGCCACTAGCGGGAGTGGTAATGAGCAGTTCTTC	TRBV7-9	TRBJ2-1	-	TRBD2
CASTGTAFTGANVLTF	TGTGCCAGTACCGGGACAGCTTTTACTGGGGCCAACGTCCTGACTTTC	TRBV2	TRBJ2-6	-	TRBD1
CASSLEGGSSYEQYF	TGTGCCAGCAGTTTAGAGGGGGGCTCGTCCTACGAGCAGTACTTC	TRBV12-3/TRBV12-4	TRBJ2-7	few	-
CASSTDRGRSYYEQYF	TGTGCCAGCAGCACGGACAGGGGGCGTTCCTACTACGAGCAGTACTTC	TRBV21-1	TRBJ2-7	few	-
CASSFRTGGFEQYF	TGTGCCAGCAGCTTCCGGACAGGGGGCTTTGAGCAGTACTTC	TRBV7-2	TRBJ2-7	-	TRBD1
CASSQGTSGIGELFF	TGCGCCAGCAGCCAAGGGACTAGCGGGATCGGGGAGCTGTTTTTT	TRBV4-3	TRBJ2-2	few	TRBD2
CSARFPGGDTQYF	TGCAGTGCGAGGTTCCCCGGCGGGGATACGCAGTATTTT	TRBV20-1	TRBJ2-3	-	-
CASSLGGVSTDTQYF	TGTGCCAGCAGCCTAGGGGGGGTTAGCACAGATACGCAGTATTTT	TRBV11-2	TRBJ2-3	-	-
CAISDSYGYTF	TGTGCCATCAGTGACAGCTATGGCTACACCTTC	TRBV10-3	TRBJ1-2	many	-
CASSVPRGGVDTQYF	TGTGCCAGCAGTGTGCCCCGGGGGGGCGTAGATACGCAGTATTTT	TRBV28	TRBJ2-3	few	TRBD2
CAGAGGLKYSNEQFF	TGTGCGGGAGCGGGAGGGTTAAAGTACTCCAATGAGCAGTTCTTC	TRBV24-1	TRBJ2-1	few	TRBD2
CASSKVSGRANEQFF	TGTGCCAGCTCTAAGGTTAGCGGGAGGGCCAATGAGCAGTTCTTC	TRBV11-2	TRBJ2-1	few	TRBD2
CASKTDGEKLFF	TGTGCCAGCAAAACGGACGGTGAAAAACTGTTTTTT	TRBV2	TRBJ1-4	few	-
CASSEGVGETQYF	TGTGCCAGCAGTGAAGGGGTTGGAGAGACCCAGTACTTC	TRBV6-1	TRBJ2-5	few	-
CATSRDWGQGTSGNEQFF	TGTGCCACCAGCAGAGATTGGGGGCAGGGTACATCGGGAAATGAGCAGTTCTTC	TRBV15	TRBJ2-1	few	-
CASSLDLGQGVDNEQFF	TGTGCCAGCAGCTTAGATCTTGGACAGGGGGTGGACAATGAGCAGTTCTTC	TRBV11-3	TRBJ2-1	once	TRBD1
CASSVVGSFTDTQYF	TGCGCCAGCAGCGTCGTCGGCAGCTTCACAGATACGCAGTATTTT	TRBV5-1	TRBJ2-3	few	-
CASSGRDRVTEQYF	TGTGCCAGCTCCGGACGGGACAGGGTCACCGAGCAGTACTTC	TRBV27	TRBJ2-7	few	TRBD1